This T cell receptor (beta chain) was recovered during a study of control samples from healthy donors and cancer patients. Only in-frame clones appear in the TCRdb table, and some are missing; sequencing was by immunoSEQ multiplex PCR. The sample shows about 90,000 clones, over 75% of them seen only once. This CDR3 has 15 residues. Germline V lookup: CDR1 SGDLS, CDR2 YYNGEE. The ends were cut back, 3 bases at V and 6 bases at J, with 16 bases in the middle. The sequence came from a woman aged 18-30 years in good health. The sequencing input was blood. The rearrangement links TRBV9 to TRBJ2-1, with D possibly being TRBD1 or TRBD2 (5 bases each). In nucleotides, the CDR3 is TGTGCCAGCAGCGCCATAGGGGCCGCGGGCAATGAGCAGTTCTTC. Translated: CASSAIGAAGNEQFF.